The source of this TCR beta chain is a study of T-cell reconstitution after alpha-beta-depleted transplantation in children. Worth noting for this clonotype: Its matching antigen is unknown.

General study points: T-cell numbers and diversity one year post-transplant derived largely from freshly generated T cells. Surviving recipient cells, namely T cells and thymic progenitors, were the source of high day-60 TCRbeta diversity in some patients. Reportedly, alpha-beta T cells present about two months post-transplant originated from several hundred expanded clones of graft origin.

The authors prepared the TCRbeta library with unique molecular identifiers. MiXCR, applied by TCRdb to the PCR reads, yields one record per CDR3 protein. The repertoire holds about 250,000 distinct CDR3 sequences, with more than 20% as singletons. The sample consisted of PBMCs, mostly from graft donor cells, taken 360 days after TCRalphabeta/CD19-depleted stem cell transplant. This receptor was obtained from a female patient between 2 and 15 years old who had a stem cell transplant for congenital amegakaryocytic thrombocytopenia, so the T cells may come from the graft donor.

The CDR3 spells CASSELGNQETQYF. The CDR3 nucleotides are TGTGCCAGCAGTGAATTAGGGAACCAAGAGACCCAGTACTTC. The gene calls are TRBV25-1 and TRBJ2-5; D gene ambiguous. V gave up 1 base and J gave up 0 bases, with 6 bases separating them. The CDR3 sequence is 14 residues long. Germline V gene sequence: CDR1 MGHDK, CDR2 SYGVNS.